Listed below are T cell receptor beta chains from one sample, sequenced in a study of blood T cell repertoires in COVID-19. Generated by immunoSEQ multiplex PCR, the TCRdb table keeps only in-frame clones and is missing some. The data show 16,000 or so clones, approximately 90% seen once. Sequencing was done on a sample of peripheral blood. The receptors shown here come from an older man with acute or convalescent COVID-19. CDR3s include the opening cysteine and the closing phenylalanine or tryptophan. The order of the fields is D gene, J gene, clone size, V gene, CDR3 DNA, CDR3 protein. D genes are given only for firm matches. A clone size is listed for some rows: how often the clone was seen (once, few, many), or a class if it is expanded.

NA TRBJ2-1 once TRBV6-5 TGTGCCAGCAGTTATCCCGGGACAACCTACAATGAGCAGTTCTTC CASSYPGTTYNEQFF
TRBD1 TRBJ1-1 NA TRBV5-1 TGCGCCAGCAGCTTACAGGGGAATTTGAACACTGAAGCTTTCTTT CASSLQGNLNTEAFF
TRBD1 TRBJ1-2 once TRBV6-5 TGTGCCAGCAGTTACTCTGGACAGGACTATGGCTACACCTTC CASSYSGQDYGYTF
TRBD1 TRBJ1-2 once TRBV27 TGTGCCAGCAGTTTGACCGGGACAGCCAACTATGGCTACACCTTC CASSLTGTANYGYTF
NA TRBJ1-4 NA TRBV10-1 TGCGCCAGCAGCCCAGGGATTTCGGCTAATGAAAAACTGTTTTTT CASSPGISANEKLFF
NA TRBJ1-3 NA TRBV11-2 TGTGCCAGCAGCTTAACTGGGGTAGGGGCTGGAAACACCATATATTTT CASSLTGVGAGNTIYF
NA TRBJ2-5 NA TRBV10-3 TGTGCCATCAGTGAGGGTACAGTCCAAGAGACCCAGTACTTC CAISEGTVQETQYF
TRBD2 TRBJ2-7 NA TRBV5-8 TGTGCCACCTCCTTTTATTCGGCGGGAGGGCGGAACGAGCAGTACTTC CATSFYSAGGRNEQYF
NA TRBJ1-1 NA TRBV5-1 TGCGCCAGCAGCTTGTTTTCGGGCACTGAAGCTTTCTTT CASSLFSGTEAFF
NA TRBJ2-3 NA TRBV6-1 TGTGCCAGCAGTGCCCTGGGCAGGGGCGGAACAGATACGCAGTATTTT CASSALGRGGTDTQYF
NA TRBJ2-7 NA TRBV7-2 TGTGCCAGCAGCTTAGGACGGGGTCCCTACGAGCAGTACTTC CASSLGRGPYEQYF